The T cell receptor (beta chain) under discussion was sequenced for a study of blood T cell repertoires in COVID-19 (dated by TCRdb to about 2020). Notes on the research overall: Samples from collaborators originated in the United States, Italy and Spain and spanned both the acute and convalescent phases of COVID-19. Deeply sampled blood TCRbeta repertoires from subjects exposed to, actively infected with, or recovered from COVID-19 were included in the dataset. The repertoires were made available in a free public database intended to serve as a resource for research on the immune response to SARS-CoV-2. Samples came from the ongoing ImmuneRACE study (first 160 participants) plus 1,254 subjects from 6 global collaborators. A de-identified subject ID, COVID-19 status, age in years and sex were almost always included in the sample metadata. HLA class I and class II types, where available, came from metadata supplied by the sample provider rather than from assay-based typing. The material from the prospective study consisted of cDNA or gDNA derived from T cells, B-cell-depleted T cells, or PBMCs.

What the work shows at the level of the full study, not this receptor alone: Clinical and demographic metadata were provided uncurated, with the amount varying by source and participant.

Collaborating institutions collected whole blood in K2EDTA tubes following their own protocols. For TCRbeta analysis, collaborator samples were shipped as frozen whole blood, as isolated PBMCs, or as DNA extracted from either sample type. TCRbeta CDR3 regions were amplified from genomic DNA using the immunoSEQ Assay, a bias-controlled multiplex PCR. Per the original workflow: The number of nucleated cells in each sample was estimated by amplification of reference gene primers within the assay. Sequence reads were collapsed and filtered to measure the absolute abundance of every unique TCRbeta CDR3 rearrangement. For each sample, productive Simpson clonality was calculated by taking the square root of Simpson's diversity index across productive rearrangements. Entries here come from immuneACCESS through TCRdb and include only in-frame sequences with V and J called. Some clones fail to appear in such tables; in the studies checked, an unresolved V gene covers under half of the shortfall, and the cause of the remainder is unknown. The DNA gave D and trimming, while V, J and clone size come from that table. A total of around 100,000 clones appear in this sample, over 75% of them only once. The top ten clonotypes cover roughly 13% of the sample.

Details on this clone: The antigen this receptor binds is unknown. There are no base qualities to consult, and no much larger clone falls within one base.

Between the V and J ends, shortened by 4 bases and 5 bases respectively, the junction contains 20 bases. As encoded in the germline V gene (reference sequence), CDR1 is DFQATT while CDR2 is SNEGSKA. Inclusive of the bounding cysteine and phenylalanine, the CDR3 is 15 residues long. Left in the record is the CDR3 DNA by itself, 45 bases read in frame from the first base. The sequence was collected from a human donor in a cohort sampled during active or convalescent COVID-19. Here the chain combines TRBV20-1 and TRBJ1-1; matching of 6 bases hints at TRBD1 as the D gene. Sample: peripheral blood. The CDR3 has the sequence CSAIDPGLGGTEAFF. The DNA sequence is as follows: TGCAGTGCTATTGACCCGGGACTAGGGGGAACTGAAGCTTTCTTT.